Listed below are T cell receptor beta chains from one sample, sequenced in a study of blood T cell repertoires in COVID-19. Generated by immunoSEQ multiplex PCR, the TCRdb table keeps only in-frame clones and is missing some. The repertoire holds tens of thousands of clones, with 82% as singletons. The material sequenced was peripheral blood. The receptors here all came from a woman aged 55-70 years with acute or convalescent COVID-19. The CDR3 runs from the conserved cysteine through the conserved F or W. D genes are given only for firm matches. Clone size is not always given. Where it is, it says once, few, many or a class for expanded clones.

TGTGCCAGCAGTTATTCGGGTTCTGGAAACACCATATATTTT CASSYSGSGNTIYF TRBV6-5 once . TRBJ1-3
TGTGCCAGCAGTGATGTAAACAGGGGGTACGACTACACCTTC CASSDVNRGYDYTF TRBV2 . TRBD1 TRBJ1-2
TGTGCCAGCACCCTCCTCACAGATACGCAGTATTTT CASTLLTDTQYF TRBV7-9 . . TRBJ2-3
TGTGCCAGCAGCTTAGGGGCAGGGCCCTATAGCAATCAGCCCCAGCATTTT CASSLGAGPYSNQPQHF TRBV7-2 . . TRBJ1-5
TGTGCCAGCAGTTCCGCGACAGGGGTCGGTCAGCCCCAGCATTTT CASSSATGVGQPQHF TRBV28 . TRBD1 TRBJ1-5
TGTGCCAGCAGTAACCGGGACAGGGGCCTCAATGAGCAGTTCTTC CASSNRDRGLNEQFF TRBV6-2/TRBV6-3 once TRBD1 TRBJ2-1
TGCGCCAGCAGCTTGGGTAATGTAGCGGGAGGCACAGATACGCAGTATTTT CASSLGNVAGGTDTQYF TRBV5-1 . TRBD2 TRBJ2-3
TGTGCCAGCAGCGTGGGACAGGGGAGTGAAAAACTGTTTTTT CASSVGQGSEKLFF TRBV7-9 . TRBD1 TRBJ1-4
TGTGCCAGCAGTTTACTTGTGGAGAAACACTCTGGAAACACCATATATTTT CASSLLVEKHSGNTIYF TRBV28 . . TRBJ1-3
TGTGCCAGCAGGGCGACAGGGCGTACCTACGAGCAGTACTTC CASRATGRTYEQYF TRBV5-5 . TRBD1 TRBJ2-7
TGTGCCAGCTCACCACGGACAGGGGGCACTGAAGCTTTCTTT CASSPRTGGTEAFF TRBV18 . TRBD1 TRBJ1-1
TGTGCCAGCATTGGAGGGCACAATCAGCCCCAGCATTTT CASIGGHNQPQHF TRBV2 few . TRBJ1-5
TGTGCCAGCACCCAAACAGGGGACCATGGCTACACCTTC CASTQTGDHGYTF TRBV12-3/TRBV12-4 . TRBD1 TRBJ1-2
TGTGCCAGCAGCTGGAGGGCCCCTGTACGAACCCAGTACTTC CASSWRAPVRTQYF TRBV5-6 once . TRBJ2-5
TGCGCCAGCAGCCCGGGGACAGGGGATAGCAATCAGCCCCAGCATTTT CASSPGTGDSNQPQHF TRBV5-1 . TRBD1 TRBJ1-5
TGTGCCATCAGGGACTCCTTGAACACTGAAGCTTTCTTT CAIRDSLNTEAFF TRBV10-3 . . TRBJ1-1
TGCGCCAGCAGTGAGCTAGAGAAGATCTTGGACAGGGTAGGCAAAAACATTCAGTACTTC CASSELEKILDRVGKNIQYF TRBV10-1 . TRBD1 TRBJ2-4
TGTGCCAGCAGCTTGCCCCCCGGACATCCCCTAAGCTCCTACGAGCAGTACTTC CASSLPPGHPLSSYEQYF TRBV5-6 once . TRBJ2-7
TGTGCCACCAAGGAGGGGCATCTGAACACTGAAGCTTTCTTT CATKEGHLNTEAFF TRBV15 . . TRBJ1-1
TGCAGTCCGCAGGATAACTATGGCTACACCTTC CSPQDNYGYTF TRBV20-1 . . TRBJ1-2
TGTGCCAGCAGCCCGCGACAGGGAAACTACGAGCAGTACTTC CASSPRQGNYEQYF TRBV7-9 . TRBD1 TRBJ2-7
TGTGCCAGCAGCCGAGGGCGGGGGAAAAACTACAATGAGCAGTTCTTC CASSRGRGKNYNEQFF TRBV11-3 . TRBD2 TRBJ2-1
TGTGCCAGCAGTGGATTTAGAGGGACAATACACAATGAGCAGTTCTTC CASSGFRGTIHNEQFF TRBV6-1 few . TRBJ2-1
TGTGCCAGCAGCTTAGTCCCTGAGGGAACCCAGTACTTC CASSLVPEGTQYF TRBV7-2 . . TRBJ2-5
TGTGCCAGCAGTTCAGCCGGGACAGGGGGCACTGAAGCTTTCTTT CASSSAGTGGTEAFF TRBV28 . TRBD1 TRBJ1-1
TGTGCCAGCAGCCGGACAGAATTTAATGAAAAACTGTTTTTT CASSRTEFNEKLFF TRBV4-2 . . TRBJ1-4
TGTGCCAGCGGCAAATTTGAAAAACTGTTTTTT CASGKFEKLFF TRBV28 . . TRBJ1-4
TGTGCCAGCAGCCAAAAACGGGGATCTGGCTACACCTTC CASSQKRGSGYTF TRBV14 few . TRBJ1-2